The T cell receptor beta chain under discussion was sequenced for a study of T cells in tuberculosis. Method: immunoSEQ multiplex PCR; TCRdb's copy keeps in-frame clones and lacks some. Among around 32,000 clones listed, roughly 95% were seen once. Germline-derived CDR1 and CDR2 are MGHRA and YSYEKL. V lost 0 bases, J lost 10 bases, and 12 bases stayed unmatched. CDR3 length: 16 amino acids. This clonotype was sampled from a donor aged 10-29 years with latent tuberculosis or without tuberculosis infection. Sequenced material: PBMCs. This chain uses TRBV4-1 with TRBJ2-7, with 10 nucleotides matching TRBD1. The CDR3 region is CASSQDEGGQGVSQYF. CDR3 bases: TGCGCCAGCAGCCAAGACGAGGGCGGACAGGGGGTCTCCCAGTACTTC.